This entry is about one T cell receptor beta chain. Its cognate antigen is unknown. Next came a second PCR, run for roughly 6 to 11 cycles, which used a sample-barcoded 5' primer along with a J-beta primer mix. Every cDNA molecule carried a tag from a template-switch adaptor bearing 12 random nucleotides. TCRdb fed the 5' RACE reads into MiXCR, producing one record per CDR3 protein. The sample has fewer than 1,000,000 distinct CDR3 sequences, 40% to 50% seen once. These data are taken from a study of blood T cells in healthy people across ages. Notes on the study in general: CMV infection status of these donors was not known.

Donors each provided 8 to 10 milliliters of peripheral blood. The sequence was obtained from a man aged 60-69 years in good health. Material: blood.

The chain's CDR3 is CASSPGQGPANYGYTF. The CDR3 coding sequence is TGTGCCAGCTCACCCGGACAGGGCCCAGCTAACTATGGCTACACCTTC. The chain has TRBV18 and TRBJ1-2, with 8 nucleotides matching TRBD1. The CDR3 is made up of 16 amino acids. V shed 3 bases, J shed 0 bases, and the junction held 6 bases outside the gene matches. The germline V gene encodes CDR1 KGHSH and CDR2 LQKENI. The full variable domain, rest sourced from reference TRBV18 and TRBJ1-2, is NAGVMQNPRHLVRRRGQEARLRCSPMKGHSHVYWYRQLPEEGLKFMVYLQKENIIDESGMPKERFSAEFPKEGPSILRIQQVVRGDSAAYFCASSPGQGPANYGYTFGSGTRLTVV.